These T cell receptor beta chains were read from a single sample in a study of control samples from healthy donors and cancer patients. The data were produced by immunoSEQ multiplex PCR, yet TCRdb's version contains in-frame clones alone and is incomplete. The sample contains about 150,000 clones, under 95% of which appear only once. The sample was blood. These receptors came from a man between 18 and 35 years old in good health. Each CDR3 is given with its conserved first and last residue. The D gene is left open where the match is weak. Rows give clone size only sometimes, using once, few, many, or a class for an expanded clone.

j_gene,d_gene,v_gene,abundance,CDR3aa,CDR3nt
TRBJ1-2,TRBD1,TRBV6-2/TRBV6-3,.,CASSYNRDRGNYGYTF,TGTGCCAGCAGTTACAACCGGGACAGGGGTAACTATGGCTACACCTTC
TRBJ1-1,.,TRBV5-4,.,CASSIRDRNTEAFF,TGTGCCAGCAGCATACGCGACAGGAACACTGAAGCTTTCTTT
TRBJ1-3,TRBD1,TRBV5-1,.,CASSDGDRPGNTIYF,TGCGCCAGCAGCGATGGGGACAGGCCTGGAAACACCATATATTTT
TRBJ2-3,TRBD2,TRBV13,.,CASSLSTTSGGADTQYF,TGTGCCAGCAGCCTGTCGACGACTAGCGGGGGGGCAGATACGCAGTATTTT
TRBJ2-1,TRBD2,TRBV28,.,CASRGLAGLFHEQFF,TGTGCCAGCAGAGGACTAGCGGGATTATTCCATGAGCAGTTCTTC
TRBJ1-5,.,TRBV6-5,.,CASSTYHPQPQHF,TGTGCCAGCAGTACTTATCATCCCCAGCCCCAGCATTTT
TRBJ2-5,.,TRBV2,.,CASREFSWGEGETQYF,TGTGCCAGCAGGGAATTTAGCTGGGGCGAGGGAGAGACCCAGTACTTC
TRBJ1-4,TRBD1,TRBV7-2,.,CASSLVRGGEEKLFF,TGTGCCAGCAGCTTAGTCAGGGGGGGAGAAGAAAAACTGTTTTTT
TRBJ2-2,.,TRBV30,.,CAWRGGPGELFF,TGTGCCTGGAGGGGGGGACCCGGGGAGCTGTTTTTT
TRBJ1-5,.,TRBV6-5,.,CASTNNRDQPQHF,TGTGCCAGCACAAACAACAGAGATCAGCCCCAGCATTTT
TRBJ2-2,TRBD2,TRBV27,.,CASSPRGSSGELFF,TGTGCCAGCAGTCCCCGCGGGAGCAGCGGGGAGCTGTTTTTT
TRBJ2-7,TRBD2,TRBV5-6,.,CASSLGLAGGRTYEQYF,TGTGCCAGCAGCTTGGGACTAGCGGGGGGCCGTACCTACGAGCAGTACTTC
TRBJ2-1,.,TRBV6-5,.,CATSRDNEQFF,TGTGCCACCTCCAGGGACAATGAGCAGTTCTTC
TRBJ2-7,.,TRBV9,.,CASSVTGSSYEQYF,TGTGCCAGCAGCGTCACAGGAAGCTCCTACGAGCAGTACTTC
TRBJ2-7,TRBD2,TRBV5-1,.,CASSRWVAGGDEQYF,TGCGCCAGCAGCCGTTGGGTAGCGGGAGGGGACGAGCAGTACTTC
TRBJ2-5,.,TRBV6-6,.,CASSYRETQYF,TGTGCCAGCAGTTACAGAGAGACCCAGTACTTC
TRBJ1-1,.,TRBV7-6,.,CASSLGAGREAFF,TGTGCCAGCAGCTTAGGGGCAGGGCGTGAAGCTTTCTTT
TRBJ2-7,.,TRBV5-8,.,CASSGRTGLLYEQYF,TGTGCCAGCAGCGGGAGGACAGGTCTCCTCTACGAGCAGTACTTC
TRBJ2-3,.,TRBV7-9,.,CASSLALATDTQYF,TGTGCCAGCAGCTTAGCACTAGCCACAGATACGCAGTATTTT
TRBJ1-2,.,TRBV4-1,.,CASSQVTWDYGYTF,TGCGCCAGCAGCCAAGTAACGTGGGACTATGGCTACACCTTC
TRBJ1-2,.,TRBV18,medium-sized,CASSPQGGNYGYTF,TGTGCCAGCTCTCCCCAAGGCGGTAACTATGGCTACACCTTC
TRBJ2-1,.,TRBV19,.,CASSRKNQGREQFF,TGTGCCAGTAGCCGAAAAAATCAGGGTCGGGAGCAGTTCTTC
TRBJ2-7,.,TRBV12-3/TRBV12-4,.,CASTEGGEQYF,TGTGCCAGCACCGAGGGTGGCGAGCAGTACTTC
TRBJ1-1,TRBD1,TRBV15,.,CATSRVQGFTEAFF,TGTGCCACCAGCAGAGTACAGGGGTTCACTGAAGCTTTCTTT
TRBJ1-4,.,TRBV2,once,CATRPGGARVEKLFF,TGTGCCACTAGACCTGGGGGGGCGCGAGTCGAAAAACTGTTTTTT
TRBJ1-5,TRBD1,TRBV30,.,CACDRGRSNQPQHF,TGTGCCTGTGACAGGGGGCGTAGCAATCAGCCCCAGCATTTT
TRBJ1-1,.,TRBV7-8,.,CASSPLGRFSNTEAFF,TGTGCCAGCAGCCCCCTCGGCCGTTTTTCGAACACTGAAGCTTTCTTT
TRBJ2-3,TRBD2,TRBV10-3,.,CAISGGGAADTQYF,TGTGCCATCAGTGGCGGGGGGGCCGCAGATACGCAGTATTTT
TRBJ2-5,.,TRBV13,.,CASSLVGQGVETQYF,TGTGCCAGCAGCTTAGTAGGTCAGGGTGTGGAGACCCAGTACTTC
TRBJ2-1,.,TRBV30,.,CAWSQGAPQFF,TGTGCCTGGAGTCAAGGGGCTCCGCAGTTCTTC
TRBJ2-5,.,TRBV30,.,CAWSEGTQYF,TGTGCCTGGAGTGAAGGGACCCAGTACTTC
TRBJ2-5,TRBD2,TRBV18,.,CASSPRTSGRALETQYF,TGTGCCAGCTCACCAAGAACTAGCGGGAGGGCCCTGGAGACCCAGTACTTC
TRBJ2-7,.,TRBV7-2,.,CASSLESGAGAGEQYF,TGTGCCAGCAGCTTAGAGAGTGGGGCAGGGGCGGGCGAGCAGTACTTC
TRBJ1-1,.,TRBV4-1,.,CASSPNSWNTEAFF,TGCGCCAGCAGCCCAAATAGTTGGAACACTGAAGCTTTCTTT
TRBJ2-5,.,TRBV18,.,CASSPRRTDSSETQYF,TGTGCCAGCTCACCACGCAGAACGGACTCCTCGGAGACCCAGTACTTC
TRBJ1-3,TRBD1,TRBV29-1,.,CSVDLSPGTGSRYSGNTIYF,TGCAGCGTTGATCTCTCTCCTGGGACAGGGAGCCGCTACTCTGGAAACACCATATATTTT
TRBJ2-5,.,TRBV15,.,CATSRVEEETQYF,TGTGCCACCAGCAGAGTGGAGGAAGAGACCCAGTACTTC
TRBJ2-5,TRBD1,TRBV30,.,CAWSPRQGAWETQYF,TGTGCCTGGAGTCCACGGCAGGGGGCATGGGAGACCCAGTACTTC
TRBJ1-5,TRBD1,TRBV24-1,.,CATSRGQGINQPQHF,TGTGCCACCAGTAGGGGACAGGGGATCAATCAGCCCCAGCATTTT
TRBJ2-2,.,TRBV14,once,CASSPFLRANTGELFF,TGTGCCAGCAGCCCCTTCCTGCGGGCCAACACCGGGGAGCTGTTTTTT
TRBJ1-4,.,TRBV14,.,CASSHFETENEKLFF,TGTGCCAGCAGCCATTTCGAAACGGAGAATGAAAAACTGTTTTTT
TRBJ1-2,TRBD1,TRBV5-1,.,CASSLTGGNYGYTF,TGCGCCAGCAGCTTGACAGGGGGCAACTATGGCTACACCTTC
TRBJ2-3,.,TRBV6-5,.,CAIKIGERLTDTQYF,TGTGCCATCAAAATAGGCGAGCGGCTAACAGATACGCAGTATTTT